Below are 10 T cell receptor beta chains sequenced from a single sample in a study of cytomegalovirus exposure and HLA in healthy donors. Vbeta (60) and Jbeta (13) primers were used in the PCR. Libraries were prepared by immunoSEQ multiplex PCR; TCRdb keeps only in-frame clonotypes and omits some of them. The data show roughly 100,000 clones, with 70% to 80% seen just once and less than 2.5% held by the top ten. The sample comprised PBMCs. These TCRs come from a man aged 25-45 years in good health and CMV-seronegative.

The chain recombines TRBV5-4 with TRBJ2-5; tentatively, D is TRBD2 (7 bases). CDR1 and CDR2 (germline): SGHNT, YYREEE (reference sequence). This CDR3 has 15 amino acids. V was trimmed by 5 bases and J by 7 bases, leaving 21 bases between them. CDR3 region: CASSYGGPRPGTQYF. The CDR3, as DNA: TGTGCCAGCAGTTACGGGGGGCCCCGGCCAGGGACCCAGTACTTC.

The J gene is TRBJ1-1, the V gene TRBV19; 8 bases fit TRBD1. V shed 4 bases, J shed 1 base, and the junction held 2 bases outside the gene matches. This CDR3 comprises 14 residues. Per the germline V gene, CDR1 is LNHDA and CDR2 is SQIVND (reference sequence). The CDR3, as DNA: TGTGCCAGTAGTACCGGGACAGGGAACACTGAAGCTTTCTTT. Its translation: CASSTGTGNTEAFF.

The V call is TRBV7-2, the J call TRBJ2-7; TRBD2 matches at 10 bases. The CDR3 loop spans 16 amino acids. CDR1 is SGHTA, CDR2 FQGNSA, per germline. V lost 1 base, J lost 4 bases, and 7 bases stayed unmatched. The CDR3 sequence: CASSLEGASGSYEQYF. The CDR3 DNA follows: TGTGCCAGCAGCTTAGAGGGGGCTAGCGGGAGTTACGAGCAGTACTTC.

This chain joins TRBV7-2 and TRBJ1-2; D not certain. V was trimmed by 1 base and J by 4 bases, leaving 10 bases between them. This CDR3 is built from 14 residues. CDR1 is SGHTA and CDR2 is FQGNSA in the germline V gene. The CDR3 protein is CASSLGASSYGYTF. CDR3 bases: TGTGCCAGCAGCTTAGGGGCCAGCTCCTATGGCTACACCTTC.

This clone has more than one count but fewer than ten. The CDR3 reads CASSQGENIGELFF. As DNA, the CDR3 is TGCGCCAGCAGCCAAGGGGAGAATATCGGGGAGCTGTTTTTT. The rearrangement uses TRBV4-1 and TRBJ2-2; D is perhaps TRBD2 (5 bases). Trimming cost V 1 base and J 7 bases, with 10 bases left between them. CDR1 MGHRA and CDR2 YSYEKL come from the germline V gene. CDR3 length: 14 residues.

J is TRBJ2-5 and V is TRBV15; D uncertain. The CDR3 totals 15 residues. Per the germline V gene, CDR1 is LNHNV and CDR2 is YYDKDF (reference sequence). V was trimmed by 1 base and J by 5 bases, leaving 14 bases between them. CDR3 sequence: CATSRASLNAETQYF. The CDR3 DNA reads TGTGCCACCAGCAGAGCGAGTCTCAATGCGGAGACCCAGTACTTC.

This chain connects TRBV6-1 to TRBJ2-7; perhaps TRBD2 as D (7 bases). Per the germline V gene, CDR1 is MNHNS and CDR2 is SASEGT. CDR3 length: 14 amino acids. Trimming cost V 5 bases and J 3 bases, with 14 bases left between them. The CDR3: CASSSGGSRYEQYF. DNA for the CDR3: TGTGCCAGCAGTTCGGGGGGCAGCCGCTACGAGCAGTACTTC.

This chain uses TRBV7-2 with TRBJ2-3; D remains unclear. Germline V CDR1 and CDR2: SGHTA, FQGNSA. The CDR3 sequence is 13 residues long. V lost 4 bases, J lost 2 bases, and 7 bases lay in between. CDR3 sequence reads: CASSSVHTDTQYF. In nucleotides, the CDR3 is TGTGCCAGCAGCTCGGTGCACACAGATACGCAGTATTTT. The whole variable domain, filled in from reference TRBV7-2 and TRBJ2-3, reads GAGVSQSPSNKVTEKGKDVELRCDPISGHTALYWYRQSLGQGLEFLIYFQGNSAPDKSGLPSDRFSAERTGGSVSTLTIQRTQQEDSAVYLCASSSVHTDTQYFGPGTRLTVL.

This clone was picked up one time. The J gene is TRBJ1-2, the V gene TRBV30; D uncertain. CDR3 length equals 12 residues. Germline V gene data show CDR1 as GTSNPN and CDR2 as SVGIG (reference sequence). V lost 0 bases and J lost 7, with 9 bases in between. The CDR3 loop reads CAWSVLYGGYTF. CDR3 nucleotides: TGTGCCTGGAGTGTACTTTACGGTGGCTACACCTTC.

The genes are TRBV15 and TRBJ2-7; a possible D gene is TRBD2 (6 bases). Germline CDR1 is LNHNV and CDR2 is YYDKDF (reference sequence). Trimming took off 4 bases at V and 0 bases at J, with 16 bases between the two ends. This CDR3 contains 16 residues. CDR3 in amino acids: CATSTLSGYSSYEQYF. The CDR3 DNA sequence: TGTGCCACCAGCACCCTTAGCGGTTATAGCTCCTACGAGCAGTACTTC.